The 5 T cell receptor beta chains in this list originate from one sample, sequenced in a study of blood T cell repertoires in COVID-19. The repertoire was sequenced with immunoSEQ multiplex PCR; TCRdb's copy has only in-frame clones and lacks some. The table lists approximately 260,000 clones, roughly four fifths of them singletons. The sequenced sample was PBMCs or T cells enriched from blood (not recorded which). These receptors originate from a man aged 50 to 59 who had recovered from COVID-19.

This sequence joins TRBV5-8 and TRBJ2-3; 7 positions match TRBD2. The germline gives CDR1 SGHTS, CDR2 YDEGEE. With V trimmed by 5 bases and J by 3 bases, 12 bases remained unmatched. This CDR3 is built from 16 residues. In DNA form, the CDR3 reads TGTGCCAGCAGTCCGCAGACTAGCCCGTATACAGATACGCAGTATTTT. This translates into CASSPQTSPYTDTQYF.

The chain joins TRBV5-4 to TRBJ1-2, with no clear D. The CDR3 consists of 16 residues. CDR1 is SGHNT, CDR2 YYREEE, per germline (reference sequence). With 0 bases removed from V and 1 base from J, the gap between germline ends came to 13 bases. DNA of the CDR3: TGTGCCAGCAGCTTGGCCCCACAGCTAATTAACTATGGCTACACCTTC. Translating gives CASSLAPQLINYGYTF.

CDR3 nucleotides: TGTGCCAGCAGCCTAGGACTCTACAATGAGCAGTTCTTC. Translation gives CASSLGLYNEQFF. This rearrangement joins TRBV7-3 to TRBJ2-1; tentative D call: TRBD2 (5 bases). Trimming left V 5 bases short and J 3 bases short, with 8 bases between. There are 13 residues in the CDR3. CDR1 is SGHTA and CDR2 is FQGTGA in the germline V gene. The complete variable domain, with remaining parts taken from reference TRBV7-3 and TRBJ2-1, reads GAGVSQTPSNKVTEKGKYVELRCDPISGHTALYWYRQSLGQGPEFLIYFQGTGAADDSGLPNDRFFAVRPEGSVSTLKIQRTERGDSAVYLCASSLGLYNEQFFGPGTRLTVL.

The rearrangement links TRBV30 to TRBJ1-2, with TRBD1 identical over 9 bases. J was trimmed by 8 bases and V by 3 bases; bases with no gene match: 7. CDR1 and CDR2 (germline): GTSNPN, SVGIG (reference sequence). The length of the CDR3 is 13 residues. The CDR3 DNA is TGTGCCTGGAGGACGACAGGGGGGCTAGGCTACACCTTC. Amino acid sequence: CAWRTTGGLGYTF. The entire variable domain, with the rest obtained from reference TRBV30 and TRBJ1-2, is as follows: SQTIHQWPATLVQPVGSPLSLECTVEGTSNPNLYWYRQAAGRGLQLLFYSVGIGQISSEVPQNLSASRPQDRQFILSSKKLLLSDSGFYLCAWRTTGGLGYTFGSGTRLTVV.

This chain uses TRBV5-1 with TRBJ1-1; 7 nucleotides align to TRBD1. The CDR3 length is 14 residues. Germline lookup yields CDR1 SGHRS and CDR2 YFSETQ. V was pared by 4 bases and J by 2 bases, with 5 bases of the junction left unmatched. The DNA of the CDR3 is TGCGCCAGCAGCCCCAACAGGGGCAACACTGAAGCTTTCTTT. Translation: CASSPNRGNTEAFF.